This is a list of T cell receptor beta chains from one sample in a study of shared clonotypes between healthy human individuals. Method: immunoSEQ multiplex PCR; TCRdb's copy keeps in-frame clones and lacks some. The sample includes fewer than 2.5 million clones, approximately 94% of them seen just once. Sequencing used naive CD4+ T cells from PBMCs. The receptors stem from a young man in good health. Some clones in this sample may be carry-over from other donors' samples. CDR3s include the opening cysteine and the closing phenylalanine or tryptophan. A D gene is named only where the DNA matches it firmly. Where a row states a size, it is once, few, many or the class of an expanded clone; other rows omit it.

.	TRBJ2-2	TRBV5-1	.	TGCGCCAGCAGCTTGACGGTTACGAACACCGGGGAGCTGTTTTTT	CASSLTVTNTGELFF
TRBD1	TRBJ1-5	TRBV30	.	TGTGCCTGGAACCAGGGGGCAGGACTCTATAGCAATCAGCCCCAGCATTTT	CAWNQGAGLYSNQPQHF
TRBD1	TRBJ1-5	TRBV5-8	.	TGTGCCAGCAGCTTGGGGCGGGGACAGGGACTGCAGCCCCAGCATTTT	CASSLGRGQGLQPQHF
TRBD2	TRBJ2-7	TRBV28	.	TGTGCCAGCAGTTTCCTTCGAGCGGGAGGGCCCTACGAGCAGTACTTC	CASSFLRAGGPYEQYF
TRBD1	TRBJ1-5	TRBV19	.	TGTGCCAGTTTAGACAGGGGGCTCAATCAGCCCCAGCATTTT	CASLDRGLNQPQHF
TRBD1	TRBJ1-5	TRBV6-1	.	TGTGCCAGCAGTGAAGGCGGGACAGCAATCAAGCCCCAGCATTTT	CASSEGGTAIKPQHF
.	TRBJ1-2	TRBV5-1	.	TGCGCCAGCAGCTCCGGACAAACGAACTATGGCTACACCTTC	CASSSGQTNYGYTF
.	TRBJ2-1	TRBV7-3	.	TGTGCCAGCAGCTTAACTCGAGGGCAGAATGAGCAGTTCTTC	CASSLTRGQNEQFF
TRBD2	TRBJ2-1	TRBV9	.	TGTGCCAGCAGCGTCGGGACTAGCGGACTCTACAATGAGCAGTTCTTC	CASSVGTSGLYNEQFF
TRBD1	TRBJ2-7	TRBV6-5	few	TGTGCCAGCAGCCGGGACAGGGACTACGAGCAGTACTTC	CASSRDRDYEQYF
TRBD2	TRBJ2-5	TRBV9	.	TGTGCCAGCAGCCCGGGACTAGCGGGAGAGACCCAGTACTTC	CASSPGLAGETQYF
TRBD1	TRBJ2-7	TRBV7-8	.	TGTGCCAGCAGCTTGAGACAGGGCCGGAGCTCCTACGAGCAGTACTTC	CASSLRQGRSSYEQYF
.	TRBJ2-1	TRBV11-2	.	TGTGCCAGCAGCTTAGGCTTCCAGGCCAATGAGCAGTTCTTC	CASSLGFQANEQFF
.	TRBJ2-7	TRBV20-1	.	TGCAGTGCTAGAGATCGAGACGAGCAGTACTTC	CSARDRDEQYF
.	TRBJ2-5	TRBV27	once	TGTGCCAGCACCCCTTTAGGAAGTGAGACCCAGTACTTC	CASTPLGSETQYF
TRBD1	TRBJ2-2	TRBV27	.	TGTGCCAGCAGAGACAGGGCATTACTCATCGGGGAGCTGTTTTTT	CASRDRALLIGELFF
.	TRBJ2-5	TRBV9	.	TGTGCCAGCAGCGACAGACCACTAGGTCCGACCCAGTACTTC	CASSDRPLGPTQYF